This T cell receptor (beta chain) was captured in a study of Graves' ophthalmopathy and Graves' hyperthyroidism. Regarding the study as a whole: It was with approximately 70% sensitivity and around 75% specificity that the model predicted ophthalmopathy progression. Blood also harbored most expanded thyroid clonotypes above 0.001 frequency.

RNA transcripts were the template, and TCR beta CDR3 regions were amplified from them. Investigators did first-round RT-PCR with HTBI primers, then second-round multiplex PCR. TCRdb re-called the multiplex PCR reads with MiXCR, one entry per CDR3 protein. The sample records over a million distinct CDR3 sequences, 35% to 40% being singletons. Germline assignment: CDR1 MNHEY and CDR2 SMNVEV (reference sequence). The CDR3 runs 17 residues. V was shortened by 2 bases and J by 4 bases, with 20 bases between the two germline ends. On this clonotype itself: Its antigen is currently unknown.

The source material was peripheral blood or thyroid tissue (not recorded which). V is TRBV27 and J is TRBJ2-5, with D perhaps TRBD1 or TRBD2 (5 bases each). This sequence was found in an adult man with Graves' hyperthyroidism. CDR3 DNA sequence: TGTGCCAGCAGTTTACTCGGTTTTACCGGGACGCGAGAGACCCAGTACTTC. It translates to CASSLLGFTGTRETQYF.